This T cell receptor (beta chain) emerged from a study of CD8+ T cells in alopecia areata. Study-level background: At a dose of 5 to 10 mg twice daily, oral tofacitinib was given to treated patients.

Reverse transcribed after extraction, RNA yielded cDNA as the sequencing template. This table comes from immunoSEQ multiplex PCR, and its TCRdb copy is limited to in-frame clones, with some not included. There are around 140,000 clones in the sample; about 60% occur only once, and under 8% lies in the top ten. The V and J ends lost 4 bases and 8 bases respectively, with 6 bases between them. From germline, CDR1 is MNHNS and CDR2 SASEGT. CDR3 size: 11 residues. This clonotype was obtained from a human donor with alopecia areata. The material sequenced was CD4+ T cells sorted from blood, taken at week 0. This chain connects TRBV6-1 to TRBJ2-1; D is perhaps TRBD1 or TRBD2 (5 bases each). The CDR3 region is CASSGGYEQFF. The CDR3 bases are TGTGCCAGCAGTGGGGGGTATGAGCAGTTCTTC.